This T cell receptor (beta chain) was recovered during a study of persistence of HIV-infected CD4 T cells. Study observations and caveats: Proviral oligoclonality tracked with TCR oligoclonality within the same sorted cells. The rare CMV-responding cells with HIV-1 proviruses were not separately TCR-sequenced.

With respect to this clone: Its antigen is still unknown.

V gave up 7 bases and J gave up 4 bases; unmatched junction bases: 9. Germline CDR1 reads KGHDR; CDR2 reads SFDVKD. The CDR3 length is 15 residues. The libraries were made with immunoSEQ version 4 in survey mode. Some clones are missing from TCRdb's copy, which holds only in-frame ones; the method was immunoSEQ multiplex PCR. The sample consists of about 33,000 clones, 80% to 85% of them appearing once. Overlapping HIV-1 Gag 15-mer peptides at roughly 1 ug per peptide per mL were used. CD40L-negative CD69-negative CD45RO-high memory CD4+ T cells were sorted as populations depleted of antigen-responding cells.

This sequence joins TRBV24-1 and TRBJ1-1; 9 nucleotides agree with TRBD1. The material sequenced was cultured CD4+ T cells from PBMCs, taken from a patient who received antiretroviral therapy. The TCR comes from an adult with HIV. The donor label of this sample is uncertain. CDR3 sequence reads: CATSSRQQGATEAFF. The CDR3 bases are TGTGCCACCAGCAGCAGGCAACAGGGGGCCACTGAAGCTTTCTTT.